This T cell receptor (beta chain) was retrieved from a study of regulatory T cells in long-lasting Graves disease. This clonotype has only a few counts. What it recognizes is unknown. Findings of the study overall: Persistent patients had more shared public clonotypes (around 2,800) than new patients (about 880). Persistent Graves' patients showed less TCR diversity than newly diagnosed ones.

For TCR beta, libraries came from iRepertoire HTBI primers and Arm-PCR of CDR3 regions. MiXCR, applied by TCRdb to the multiplex PCR reads, yields one record per CDR3 protein. The table includes approximately 300,000 distinct CDR3 sequences, 15% to 20% detected once. Indicated time point: newly diagnosed GD, antithyroid drugs for less than 3 months. Following extraction of RNA from PBMCs, that RNA was used to make the TCR library. This clonotype originated in a female donor with Graves disease. The sequenced sample was peripheral blood mononuclear cells (PBMCs), obtained at new diagnosis, from a patient treated with antithyroid drugs.

The CDR3 DNA reads TGTGCCAGCAGTTACGAAGCCTTTACCGGGGAGCTGTTTTTT. This translates into CASSYEAFTGELFF. V and J are TRBV6-2 or TRBV6-3 and TRBJ2-2; D gene unclear. Germline CDR1 and CDR2: MNHEY and SVGEGT. The CDR3 totals 14 residues. Between the trimmed V and J ends, which lost 2 bases and 5 bases, there was a span of 9 bases.